This TCR beta chain is drawn from a study of cytomegalovirus exposure and HLA in healthy donors. Germline V lookup: CDR1 WNHNN, CDR2 SYGVQD (reference sequence). V shed 6 bases and J 0 bases; nucleotides not matched to a gene: 6. The CDR3 is made up of 15 amino acids. 60 Vbeta and 13 Jbeta primers were used in PCR. Sequenced by immunoSEQ multiplex PCR; TCRdb stores in-frame clones only, minus some. This table holds some 210,000 clones, about four fifths found once. The rearrangement joins TRBV10-1 to TRBJ1-1, with TRBD1 matching over 8 bases. The sequenced sample consisted of PBMCs. The sequence was obtained from a woman aged 45-65 years in good health and CMV-seropositive. The CDR3 reads CASSKDRALNTEAFF. CDR3 in DNA: TGCGCCAGCAGCAAGGACAGGGCCCTGAACACTGAAGCTTTCTTT.